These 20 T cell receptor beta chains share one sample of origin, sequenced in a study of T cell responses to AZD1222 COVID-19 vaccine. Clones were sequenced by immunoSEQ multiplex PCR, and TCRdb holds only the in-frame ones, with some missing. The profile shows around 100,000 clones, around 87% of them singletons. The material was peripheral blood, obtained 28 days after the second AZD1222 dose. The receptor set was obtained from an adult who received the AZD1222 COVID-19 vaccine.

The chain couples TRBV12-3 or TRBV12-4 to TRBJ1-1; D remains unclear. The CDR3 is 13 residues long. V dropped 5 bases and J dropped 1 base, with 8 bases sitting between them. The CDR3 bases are TGTGCCAGCAGTCGAGACGGGAACACTGAAGCTTTCTTT. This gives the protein CASSRDGNTEAFF.

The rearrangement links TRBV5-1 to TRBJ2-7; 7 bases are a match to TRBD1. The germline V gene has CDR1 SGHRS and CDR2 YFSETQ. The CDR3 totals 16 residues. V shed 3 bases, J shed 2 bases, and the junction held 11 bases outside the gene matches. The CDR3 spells CASSSKAGQATYEQYF. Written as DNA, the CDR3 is TGCGCCAGCAGCTCAAAAGCCGGACAGGCCACCTACGAGCAGTACTTC. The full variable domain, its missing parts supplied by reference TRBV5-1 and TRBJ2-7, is KAGVTQTPRYLIKTRGQQVTLSCSPISGHRSVSWYQQTPGQGLQFLFEYFSETQRNKGNFPGRFSGRQFSNSRSEMNVSTLELGDSALYLCASSSKAGQATYEQYFGPGTRLTVT.

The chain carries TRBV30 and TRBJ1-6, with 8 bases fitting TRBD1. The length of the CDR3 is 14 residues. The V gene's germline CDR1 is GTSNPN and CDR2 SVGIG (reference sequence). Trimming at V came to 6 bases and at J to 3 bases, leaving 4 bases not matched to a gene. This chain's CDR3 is CACMDRDYNSPLHF. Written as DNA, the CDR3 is TGTGCCTGCATGGACAGGGACTATAATTCACCCCTCCACTTT.

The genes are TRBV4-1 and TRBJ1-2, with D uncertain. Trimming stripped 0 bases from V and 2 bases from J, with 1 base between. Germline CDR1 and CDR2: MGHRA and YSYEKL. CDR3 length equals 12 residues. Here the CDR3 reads CASSQDNYGYTF. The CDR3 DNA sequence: TGCGCCAGCAGCCAAGACAACTATGGCTACACCTTC.

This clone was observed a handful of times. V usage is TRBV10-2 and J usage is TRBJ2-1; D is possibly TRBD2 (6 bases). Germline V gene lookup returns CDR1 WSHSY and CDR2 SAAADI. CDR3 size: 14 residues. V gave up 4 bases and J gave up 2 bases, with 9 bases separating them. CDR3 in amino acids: CASSVLATYNEQFF. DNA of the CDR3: TGCGCCAGCAGTGTACTAGCTACCTACAATGAGCAGTTCTTC.

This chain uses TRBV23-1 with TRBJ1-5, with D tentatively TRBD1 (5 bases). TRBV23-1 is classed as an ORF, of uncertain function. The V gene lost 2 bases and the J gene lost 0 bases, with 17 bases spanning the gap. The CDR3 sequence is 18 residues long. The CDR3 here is CASSQTRRGNYSNQPQHF. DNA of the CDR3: TGCGCCAGCAGTCAAACCCGGCGGGGGAATTATAGCAATCAGCCCCAGCATTTT.

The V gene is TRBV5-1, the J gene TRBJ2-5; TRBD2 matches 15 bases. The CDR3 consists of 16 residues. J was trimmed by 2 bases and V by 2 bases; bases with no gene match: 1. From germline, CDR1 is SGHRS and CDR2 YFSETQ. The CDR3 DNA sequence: TGCGCCAGCAGCTTAGGGACTAGCGGGGGGCAAGAGACCCAGTACTTC. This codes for CASSLGTSGGQETQYF.

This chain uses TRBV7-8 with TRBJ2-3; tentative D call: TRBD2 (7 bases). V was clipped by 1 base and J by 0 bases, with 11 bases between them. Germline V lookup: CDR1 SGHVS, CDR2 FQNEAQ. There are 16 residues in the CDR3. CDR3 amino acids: CASSLVKGGSTDTQYF. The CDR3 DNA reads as TGTGCCAGCAGCTTAGTAAAGGGGGGGAGCACAGATACGCAGTATTTT.

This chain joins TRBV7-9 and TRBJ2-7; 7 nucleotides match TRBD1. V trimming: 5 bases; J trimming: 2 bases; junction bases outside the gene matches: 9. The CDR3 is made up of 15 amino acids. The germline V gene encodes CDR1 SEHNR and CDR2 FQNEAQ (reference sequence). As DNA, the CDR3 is TGTGCCAGCAGCACCCCGGGACAGCCTCCCTACGAGCAGTACTTC. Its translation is CASSTPGQPPYEQYF. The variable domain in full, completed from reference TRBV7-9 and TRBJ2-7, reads DTGVSQNPRHKITKRGQNVTFRCDPISEHNRLYWYRQTLGQGPEFLTYFQNEAQLEKSRLLSDRFSAERPKGSFSTLEIQRTEQGDSAMYLCASSTPGQPPYEQYFGPGTRLTVT.

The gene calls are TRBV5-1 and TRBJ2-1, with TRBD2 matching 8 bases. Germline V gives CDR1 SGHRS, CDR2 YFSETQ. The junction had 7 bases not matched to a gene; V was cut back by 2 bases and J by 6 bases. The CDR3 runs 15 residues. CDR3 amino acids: CASSLAGEAFNEQFF. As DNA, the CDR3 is TGCGCCAGCAGCTTAGCGGGAGAGGCCTTCAATGAGCAGTTCTTC.

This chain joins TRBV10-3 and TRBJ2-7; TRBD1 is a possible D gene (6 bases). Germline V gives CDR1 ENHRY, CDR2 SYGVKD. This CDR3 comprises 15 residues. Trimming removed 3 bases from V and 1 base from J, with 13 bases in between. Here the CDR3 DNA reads TGTGCCATCAGTGACCCGGACAGATGGTCCTACGAGCAGTACTTC. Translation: CAISDPDRWSYEQYF.

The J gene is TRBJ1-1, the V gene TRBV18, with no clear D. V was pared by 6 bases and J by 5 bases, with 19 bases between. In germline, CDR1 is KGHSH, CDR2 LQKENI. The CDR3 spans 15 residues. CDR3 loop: CASSYFTGVGTEAFF. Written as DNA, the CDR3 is TGTGCCAGCTCTTACTTTACCGGGGTAGGAACTGAAGCTTTCTTT.

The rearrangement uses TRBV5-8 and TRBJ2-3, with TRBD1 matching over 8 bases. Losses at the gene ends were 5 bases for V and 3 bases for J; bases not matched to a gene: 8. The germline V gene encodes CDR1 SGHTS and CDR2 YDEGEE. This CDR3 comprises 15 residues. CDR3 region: CASSSGGSSTDTQYF. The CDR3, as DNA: TGTGCCAGCAGTTCAGGGGGCAGTTCAACAGATACGCAGTATTTT.

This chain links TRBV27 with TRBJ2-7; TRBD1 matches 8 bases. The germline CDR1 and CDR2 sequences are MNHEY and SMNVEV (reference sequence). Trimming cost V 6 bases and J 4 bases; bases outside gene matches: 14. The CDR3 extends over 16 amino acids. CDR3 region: CASSLSVTGASYEQYF. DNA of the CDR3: TGTGCCAGCAGCCTATCCGTGACAGGGGCATCGTACGAGCAGTACTTC.

Here the CDR3 DNA reads TGTGCCAGCAGCCAAGGACTTTACAATGAGCAGTTCTTC. As protein: CASSQGLYNEQFF. The chain is built from TRBV3-1 (or the pseudogene TRBV3-2) and TRBJ2-1; D is unclear. The CDR3 covers 13 residues. From germline, CDR1 is LGHDT and CDR2 YNNKEL (reference sequence). Trimming pared 1 base from V and 4 bases from J, leaving 5 bases between.

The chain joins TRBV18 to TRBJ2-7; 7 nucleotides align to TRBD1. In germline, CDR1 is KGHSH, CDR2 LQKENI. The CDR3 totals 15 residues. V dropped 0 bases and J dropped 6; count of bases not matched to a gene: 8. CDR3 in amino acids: CASSPPSLGGCEQYF. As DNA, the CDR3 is TGTGCCAGCTCACCACCGTCTCTAGGGGGCTGCGAGCAGTACTTC.

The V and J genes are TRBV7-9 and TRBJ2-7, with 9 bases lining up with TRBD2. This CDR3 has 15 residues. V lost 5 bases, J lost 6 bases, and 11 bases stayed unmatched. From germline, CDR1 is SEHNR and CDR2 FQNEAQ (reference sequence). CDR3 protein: CASSNPLAGLREQYF. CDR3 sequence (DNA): TGTGCCAGCAGCAACCCCCTAGCGGGGTTGCGCGAGCAGTACTTC.

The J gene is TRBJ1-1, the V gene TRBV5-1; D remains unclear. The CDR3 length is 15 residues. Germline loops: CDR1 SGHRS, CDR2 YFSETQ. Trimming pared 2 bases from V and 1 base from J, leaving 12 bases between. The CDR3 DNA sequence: TGCGCCAGCAGCTTAACCGGCTTACAGAACACTGAAGCTTTCTTT. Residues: CASSLTGLQNTEAFF.

CDR3 in DNA: TGTGCCAGCGCCAGGGCCGGGGAGAACACTGAAGCTTTCTTT. This codes for CASARAGENTEAFF. The chain couples TRBV6-6 to TRBJ1-1; possibly TRBD1 for D (5 bases). Germline assignment: CDR1 MNHNY and CDR2 SVGAGI (reference sequence). This CDR3 comprises 14 residues. V gave up 8 bases and J gave up 1 base, with 14 bases separating them.

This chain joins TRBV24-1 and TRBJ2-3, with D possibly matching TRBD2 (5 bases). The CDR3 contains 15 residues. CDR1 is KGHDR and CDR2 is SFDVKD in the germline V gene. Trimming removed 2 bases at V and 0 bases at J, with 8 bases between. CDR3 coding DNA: TGTGCCACCAGTGATTCGGGATGGAGCACAGATACGCAGTATTTT. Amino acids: CATSDSGWSTDTQYF.